This TCR beta chain appears in the sequencing data of a study of cytomegalovirus exposure and HLA in healthy donors. The CDR3 has 12 residues. From germline, CDR1 is MNHNY and CDR2 SVGAGI (reference sequence). V dropped 0 bases and J dropped 8 bases, with 5 bases sitting between them. The PCR had 60 Vbeta and 13 Jbeta primers. The assay was immunoSEQ multiplex PCR, and TCRdb's table has in-frame clones only and misses some. The profile covers 150,000 to 160,000 clones, with 85% appearing a single time and 2% to 2.5% taken by the ten largest. The TCR comes from a young woman in good health and CMV-seronegative. The chain combines TRBV6-6 with TRBJ2-1; the D is unclear. Sample: PBMCs. The CDR3 nucleotides are TGTGCCAGCAGTTACTCCGAGGATGAGCAGTTCTTC. It is translated as CASSYSEDEQFF.